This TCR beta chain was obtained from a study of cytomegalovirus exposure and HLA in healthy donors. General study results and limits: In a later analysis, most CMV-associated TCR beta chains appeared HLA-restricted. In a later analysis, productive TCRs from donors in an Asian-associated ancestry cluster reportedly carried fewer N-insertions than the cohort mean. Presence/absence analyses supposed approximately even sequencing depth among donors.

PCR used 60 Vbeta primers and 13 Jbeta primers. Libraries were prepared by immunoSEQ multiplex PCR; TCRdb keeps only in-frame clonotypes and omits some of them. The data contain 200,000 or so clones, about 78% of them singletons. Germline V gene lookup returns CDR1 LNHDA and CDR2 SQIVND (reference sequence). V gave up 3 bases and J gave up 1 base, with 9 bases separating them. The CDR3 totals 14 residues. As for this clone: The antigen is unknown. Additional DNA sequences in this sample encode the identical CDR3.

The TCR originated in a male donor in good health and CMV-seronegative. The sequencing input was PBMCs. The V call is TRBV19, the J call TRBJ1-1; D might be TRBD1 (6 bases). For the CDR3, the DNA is TGTGCCAGTAGTATTCAAGGGGGGAACACTGAAGCTTTCTTT. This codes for CASSIQGGNTEAFF.